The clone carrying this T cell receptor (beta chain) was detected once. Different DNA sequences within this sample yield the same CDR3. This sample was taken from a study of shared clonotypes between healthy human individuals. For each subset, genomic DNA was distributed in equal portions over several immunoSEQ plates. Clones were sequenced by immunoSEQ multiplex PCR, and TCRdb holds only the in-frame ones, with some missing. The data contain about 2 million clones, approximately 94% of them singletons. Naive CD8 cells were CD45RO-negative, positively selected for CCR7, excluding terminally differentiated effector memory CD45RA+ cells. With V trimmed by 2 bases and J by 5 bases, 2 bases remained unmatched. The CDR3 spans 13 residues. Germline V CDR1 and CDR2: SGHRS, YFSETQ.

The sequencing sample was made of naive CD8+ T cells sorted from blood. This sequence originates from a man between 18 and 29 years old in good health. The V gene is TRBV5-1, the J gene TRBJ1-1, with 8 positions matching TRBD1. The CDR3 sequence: CASSLTGGTEAFF. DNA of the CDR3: TGCGCCAGCAGCTTAACAGGGGGGACTGAAGCTTTCTTT. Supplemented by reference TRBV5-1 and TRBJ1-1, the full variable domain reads KAGVTQTPRYLIKTRGQQVTLSCSPISGHRSVSWYQQTPGQGLQFLFEYFSETQRNKGNFPGRFSGRQFSNSRSEMNVSTLELGDSALYLCASSLTGGTEAFFGQGTRLTVV.